This TCR beta chain was identified during a study of T cells after yellow fever vaccination. Whole-study findings and limits: Reappearance after the booster was observed for most primary-vaccination clones (about 96% CD4, roughly 90% CD8). The secondary response was weaker, and its peak arrived faster, on day 5 versus 15. FACS-sorted repertoires might harbor abundant contaminating clonotypes from the bulk population.

The CDR3 spans 15 residues. Trimming stripped 1 base from V and 10 bases from J, with 20 bases between. CDR1 is SGHRS and CDR2 is YFSETQ in the germline V gene. A process of 5'RACE template switching, which added a universal primer site and UMIs, was used to make TCR cDNA. TCRdb ran MiXCR on the 5' RACE reads and lists one entry per CDR3 protein. The sample consists of roughly 350,000 distinct CDR3 sequences, approximately 4% of them appearing once. Turning to this clonotype: Its antigen is currently unknown.

The sample in question was PBMCs, obtained 5 days after the yellow fever booster vaccination. The chain is built from TRBV5-1 and TRBJ1-1, with D unclear. The source is a man younger than 30 who received the YFV17D yellow fever vaccine. CDR3 DNA sequence: TGCGCCAGCAGCTTGTTCAGAACGGCTGCAGGATCAGCTTTCTTT. Translating gives CASSLFRTAAGSAFF.